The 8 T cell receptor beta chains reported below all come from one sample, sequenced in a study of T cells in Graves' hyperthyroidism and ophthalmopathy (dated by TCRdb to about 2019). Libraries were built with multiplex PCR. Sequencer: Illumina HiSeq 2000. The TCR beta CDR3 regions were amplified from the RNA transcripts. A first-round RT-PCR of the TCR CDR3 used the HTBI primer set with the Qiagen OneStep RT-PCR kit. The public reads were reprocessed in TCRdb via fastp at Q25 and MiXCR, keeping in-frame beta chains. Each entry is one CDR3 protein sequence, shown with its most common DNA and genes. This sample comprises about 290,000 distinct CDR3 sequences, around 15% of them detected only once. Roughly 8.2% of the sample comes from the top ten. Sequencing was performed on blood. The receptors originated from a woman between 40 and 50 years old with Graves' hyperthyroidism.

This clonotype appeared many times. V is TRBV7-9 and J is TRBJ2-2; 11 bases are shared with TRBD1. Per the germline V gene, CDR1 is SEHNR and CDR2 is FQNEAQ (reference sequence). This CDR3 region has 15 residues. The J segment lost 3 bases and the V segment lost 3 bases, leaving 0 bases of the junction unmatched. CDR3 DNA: TGTGCCAGCAGCTTGGGACAGGGGGACACCGGGGAGCTGTTTTTT. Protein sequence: CASSLGQGDTGELFF.

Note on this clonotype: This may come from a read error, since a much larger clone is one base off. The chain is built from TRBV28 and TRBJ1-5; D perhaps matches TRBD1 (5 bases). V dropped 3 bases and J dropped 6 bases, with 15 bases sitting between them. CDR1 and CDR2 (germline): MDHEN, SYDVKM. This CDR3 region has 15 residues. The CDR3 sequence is CASSLSGDQGQPQHF. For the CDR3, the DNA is TGTGCCAGCAGTTTGTCGGGAGATCAGGGTCAGCCCCAGCATTTT.

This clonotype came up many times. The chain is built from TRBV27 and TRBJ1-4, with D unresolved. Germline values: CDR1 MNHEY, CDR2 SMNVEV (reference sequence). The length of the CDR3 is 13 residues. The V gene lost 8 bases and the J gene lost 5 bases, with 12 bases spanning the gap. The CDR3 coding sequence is TGTGCCAGCGCAAAGGGCTGGAATGAAAAACTGTTTTTT. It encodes CASAKGWNEKLFF.

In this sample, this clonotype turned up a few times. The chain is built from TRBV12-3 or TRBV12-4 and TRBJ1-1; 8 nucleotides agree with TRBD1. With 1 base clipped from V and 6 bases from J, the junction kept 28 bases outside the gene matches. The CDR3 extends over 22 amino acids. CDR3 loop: CASSLGRVLGGQGASSLAEAFF. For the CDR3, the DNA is TGTGCCAGCAGTTTAGGACGGGTCCTCGGGGGGCAGGGGGCGAGTAGTTTGGCTGAAGCTTTCTTT.

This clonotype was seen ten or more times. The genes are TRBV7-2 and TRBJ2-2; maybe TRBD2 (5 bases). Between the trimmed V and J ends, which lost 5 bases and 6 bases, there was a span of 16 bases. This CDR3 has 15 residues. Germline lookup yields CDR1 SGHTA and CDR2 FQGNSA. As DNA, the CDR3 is TGTGCCAGCAGCCAGACCCTAGCAATACCCGGGGAGCTGTTTTTT. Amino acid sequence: CASSQTLAIPGELFF.

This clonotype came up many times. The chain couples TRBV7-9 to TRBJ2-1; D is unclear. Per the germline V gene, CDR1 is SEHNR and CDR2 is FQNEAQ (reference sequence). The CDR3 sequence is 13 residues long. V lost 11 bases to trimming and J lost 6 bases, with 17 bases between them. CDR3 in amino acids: CALEPSGANEQFF. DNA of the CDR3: TGTGCCCTAGAGCCTAGTGGAGCCAATGAGCAGTTCTTC. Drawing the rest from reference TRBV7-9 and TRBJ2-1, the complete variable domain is DTGVSQNPRHKITKRGQNVTFRCDPISEHNRLYWYRQTLGQGPEFLTYFQNEAQLEKSRLLSDRFSAERPKGSFSTLEIQRTEQGDSAMYLCALEPSGANEQFFGPGTRLTVL.

The DNA for the CDR3 is TGTGCCAGCAGTTCACGGGAACCCTACAATGAGCAGTTCTTC. Its translation: CASSSREPYNEQFF. V gene TRBV6-1 combines with J gene TRBJ2-1, with D maybe TRBD2 (5 bases). V gave up 5 bases and J gave up 2 bases, with 10 bases separating them. The V gene's germline CDR1 is MNHNS and CDR2 SASEGT. The CDR3 consists of 14 residues.

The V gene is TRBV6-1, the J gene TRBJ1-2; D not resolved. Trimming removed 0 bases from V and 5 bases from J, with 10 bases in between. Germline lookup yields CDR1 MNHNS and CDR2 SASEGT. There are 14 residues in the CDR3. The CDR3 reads CASSEAAGGYGYTF. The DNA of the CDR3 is TGTGCCAGCAGTGAAGCCGCCGGCGGATATGGCTACACCTTC.